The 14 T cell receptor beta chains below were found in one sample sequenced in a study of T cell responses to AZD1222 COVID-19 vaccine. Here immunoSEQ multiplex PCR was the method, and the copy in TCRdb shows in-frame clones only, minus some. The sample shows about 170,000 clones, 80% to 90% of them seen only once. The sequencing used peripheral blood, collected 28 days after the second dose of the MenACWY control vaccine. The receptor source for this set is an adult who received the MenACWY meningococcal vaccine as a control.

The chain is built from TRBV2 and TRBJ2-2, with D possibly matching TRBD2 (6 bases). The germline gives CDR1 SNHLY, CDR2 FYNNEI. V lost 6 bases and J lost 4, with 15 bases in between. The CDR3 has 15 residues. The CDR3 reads CASRLRDLGTGELFF. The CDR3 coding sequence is TGTGCCAGCAGACTAAGGGACTTAGGCACCGGGGAGCTGTTTTTT.

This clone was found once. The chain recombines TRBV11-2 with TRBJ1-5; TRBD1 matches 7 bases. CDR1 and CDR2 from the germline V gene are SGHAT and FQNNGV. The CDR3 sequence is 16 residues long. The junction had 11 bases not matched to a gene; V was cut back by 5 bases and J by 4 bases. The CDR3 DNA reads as TGTGCCAGCAGCCCAACCTTTAACAGGGGAAATCAGCCCCAGCATTTT. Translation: CASSPTFNRGNQPQHF.

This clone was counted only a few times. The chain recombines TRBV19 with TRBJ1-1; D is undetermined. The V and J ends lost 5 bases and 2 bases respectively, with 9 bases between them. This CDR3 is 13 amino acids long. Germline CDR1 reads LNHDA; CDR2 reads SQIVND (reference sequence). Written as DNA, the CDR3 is TGTGCCAGTAGTGTGACGGAAAACACTGAAGCTTTCTTT. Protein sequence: CASSVTENTEAFF.

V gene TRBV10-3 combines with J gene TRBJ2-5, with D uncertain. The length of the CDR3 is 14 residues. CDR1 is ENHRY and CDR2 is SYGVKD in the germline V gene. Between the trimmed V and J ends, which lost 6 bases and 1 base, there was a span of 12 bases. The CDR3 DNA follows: TGTGCCATCAGGGATACCGGGCCCCAAGAGACCCAGTACTTC. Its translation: CAIRDTGPQETQYF.

The CDR3 region is CASSYSAWGTDTQYF. The CDR3 nucleotides are TGTGCCAGCAGTTACTCTGCCTGGGGCACAGATACGCAGTATTTT. The rearrangement uses TRBV6-5 and TRBJ2-3; D unresolved. The CDR3 consists of 15 residues. The ends were cut back, 0 bases at V and 1 base at J, with 8 bases in the middle. Germline-derived CDR1 and CDR2 are MNHEY and SVGAGI.

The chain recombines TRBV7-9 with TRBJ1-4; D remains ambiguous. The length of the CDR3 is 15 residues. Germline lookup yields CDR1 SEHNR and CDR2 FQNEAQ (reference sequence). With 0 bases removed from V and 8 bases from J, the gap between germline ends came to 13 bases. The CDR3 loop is CASSLAAGNSEKLFF. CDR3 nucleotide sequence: TGTGCCAGCAGCTTAGCGGCGGGTAATTCGGAAAAACTGTTTTTT.

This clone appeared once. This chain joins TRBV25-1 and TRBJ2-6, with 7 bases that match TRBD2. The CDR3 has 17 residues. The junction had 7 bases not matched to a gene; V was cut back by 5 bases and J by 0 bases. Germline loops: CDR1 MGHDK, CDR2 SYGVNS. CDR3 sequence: CASSSAGSYSGANVLTF. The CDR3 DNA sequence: TGTGCCAGCAGTTCAGCGGGATCCTACTCTGGGGCCAACGTCCTGACTTTC.

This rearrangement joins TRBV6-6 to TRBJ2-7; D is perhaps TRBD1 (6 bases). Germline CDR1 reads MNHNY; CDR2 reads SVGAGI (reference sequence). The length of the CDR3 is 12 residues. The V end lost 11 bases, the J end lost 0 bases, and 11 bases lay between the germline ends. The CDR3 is CAVRGGSYEQYF. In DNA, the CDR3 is TGTGCCGTCAGGGGCGGCTCCTACGAGCAGTACTTC.

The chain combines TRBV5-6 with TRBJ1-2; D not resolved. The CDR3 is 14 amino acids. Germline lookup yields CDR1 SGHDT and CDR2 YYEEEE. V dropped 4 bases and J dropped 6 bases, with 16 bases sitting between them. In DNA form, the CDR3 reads TGTGCCAGCAGCCCCCCCTCGGTGGTTCATGGCTACACCTTC. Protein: CASSPPSVVHGYTF.

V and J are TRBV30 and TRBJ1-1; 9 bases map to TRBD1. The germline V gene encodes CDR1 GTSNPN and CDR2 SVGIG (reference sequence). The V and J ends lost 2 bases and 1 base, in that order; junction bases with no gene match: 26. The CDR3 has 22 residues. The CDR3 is CAWSHLTKSGTGSKGWNTEAFF. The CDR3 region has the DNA TGTGCCTGGAGTCATCTCACAAAATCCGGGACAGGGTCCAAGGGATGGAACACTGAAGCTTTCTTT. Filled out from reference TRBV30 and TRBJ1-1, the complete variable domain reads SQTIHQWPATLVQPVGSPLSLECTVEGTSNPNLYWYRQAAGRGLQLLFYSVGIGQISSEVPQNLSASRPQDRQFILSSKKLLLSDSGFYLCAWSHLTKSGTGSKGWNTEAFFGQGTRLTVV.

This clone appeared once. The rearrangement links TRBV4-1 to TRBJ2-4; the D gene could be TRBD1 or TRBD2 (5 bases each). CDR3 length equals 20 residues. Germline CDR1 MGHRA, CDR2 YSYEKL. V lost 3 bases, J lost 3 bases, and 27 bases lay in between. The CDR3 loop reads CASSHSGLRASFLGKNIQYF. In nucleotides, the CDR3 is TGCGCCAGCAGCCATTCAGGGCTTCGGGCTAGCTTTTTGGGCAAAAACATTCAGTACTTC.

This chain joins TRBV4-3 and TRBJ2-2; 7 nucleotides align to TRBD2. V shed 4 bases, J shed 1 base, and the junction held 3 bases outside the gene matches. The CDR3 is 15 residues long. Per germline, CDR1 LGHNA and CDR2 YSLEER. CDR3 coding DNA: TGCGCCAGCAGCCGAGCGGGGTTGAACACCGGGGAGCTGTTTTTT. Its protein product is CASSRAGLNTGELFF.

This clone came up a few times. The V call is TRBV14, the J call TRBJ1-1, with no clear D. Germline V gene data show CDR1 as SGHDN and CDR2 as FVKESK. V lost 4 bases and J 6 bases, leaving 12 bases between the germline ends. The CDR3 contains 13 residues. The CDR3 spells CASSLIGLAEAFF. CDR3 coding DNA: TGTGCCAGCAGCCTAATTGGTTTGGCTGAAGCTTTCTTT.

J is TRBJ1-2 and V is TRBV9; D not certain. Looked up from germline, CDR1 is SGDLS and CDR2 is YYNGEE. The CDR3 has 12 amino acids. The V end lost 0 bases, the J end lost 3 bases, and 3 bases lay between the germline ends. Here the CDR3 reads CASSVGYYGYTF. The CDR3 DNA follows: TGTGCCAGCAGCGTAGGGTACTATGGCTACACCTTC.